This T cell receptor beta chain was retrieved from a study of a mutant IDH1 vaccine in newly diagnosed glioma. About the study: The earlier regimen, radiotherapy, temozolomide, or both, was most often both.

For this clone: No antigen is known for it.

Stated time point: week 11, during vaccination. Vaccination used 300 ug of mutant IDH1 20-mer peptide per dose, with topical imiquimod. Germline CDR1 SEHNR, CDR2 FQNEAQ (reference sequence). This CDR3 region has 15 residues. The V segment lost 8 bases and the J segment 0 bases; nucleotides outside the gene matches: 6. Only in-frame clones appear in the TCRdb table, and some are missing; sequencing was by immunoSEQ multiplex PCR. Altogether some 52,000 clones are present, over 75% being singletons, with the ten largest covering 2% to 2.5%. The chain joins TRBV7-9 to TRBJ2-1; 8 bases map to TRBD2. The origin of this receptor is a man in his fifties or sixties with glioma. The sample consisted of PBMCs, taken from a glioma patient whose treatment included an IDH1 peptide vaccine. CDR3 DNA: TGTGCCAGCGAACTAGCGGCGAGCTCCTACAATGAGCAGTTCTTC. This encodes CASELAASSYNEQFF.